This T cell receptor beta chain emerged from a study of blood T cell repertoires in COVID-19 (dated by TCRdb to 2020 to 2021). General notes on the study: The collaborator samples originated in the United States, Italy and Spain and spanned the acute and convalescent phases of COVID-19. The samples were drawn from two sources: the first 160 participants of the ongoing ImmuneRACE study, and 1,000 to 1,500 subjects contributed by 6 global collaborators. Where available, HLA class I and class II types were taken from metadata supplied by the sample provider and were not determined by assay-based typing. The dataset comprised deeply sampled blood TCRbeta repertoires from subjects exposed to, actively infected with, or recovered from COVID-19. The prospective study material was composed of cDNA or gDNA derived from T cells, B-cell-depleted T cells, or PBMCs. The repertoires were released in a freely available public database meant as a resource for research on the immune response to SARS-CoV-2. Nearly every sample came with metadata listing a de-identified subject ID, COVID-19 status, age in years and sex.

V is trimmed back by 5 bases and J by 2 bases, and the junction contains 7 bases that no gene match accounts for. The CDR3, from cysteine to phenylalanine, totals 15 residues. CDR3 DNA only is kept here, 45 bases in frame from base 1. The germline V gene provides CDR1 SGHAT and CDR2 FQNNGV. TCRbeta CDR3 regions were amplified from genomic DNA using the immunoSEQ Assay, a bias-controlled multiplex PCR. As for the authors' bioinformatics: The number of nucleated cells in each sample was estimated by amplification of reference gene primers within the assay. To quantify the absolute abundance of each unique TCRbeta CDR3 rearrangement, sequence reads were collapsed and filtered. Productive Simpson clonality was computed per sample as the square root of Simpson's diversity index over productive rearrangements. TCRdb took this table from immuneACCESS and kept in-frame rearrangements with V and J called. Such tables lack part of the clones; where checked against another copy, unresolved V genes explain under half of the gap, and the rest is unexplained. The D gene and trimming were derived from the DNA, and the V and J assignments and clone size from that table. The table for this sample lists tens of thousands of clones; approximately 89% of them were counted only once. Clones ranked in the top ten supply 8.5% of the sample.

The study at large found these results: The quantity of clinical and demographic metadata differed by source and by participant and was supplied without curation.

This clone has just a few counts. Its antigen remains unidentified. Per-nucleotide qualities are absent, and no much larger clonotype sits a single base away. The collaborating institutions used their own protocols to collect whole blood in K2EDTA tubes. For TCRbeta analysis, collaborators shipped samples in one of three forms: frozen whole blood, isolated PBMCs, or DNA extracted from either of those sample types. This TCR derives from a human donor in a cohort sampled during active COVID-19. The sequence is built from TRBV11-2 and TRBJ2-7; 9 bases in between match TRBD1. Material for sequencing was peripheral blood. The nucleotide sequence reads TGTGCCAGCAGCCCGCGCCGGACAGGGGCCTACGAGCAGTACTTC. This translates into CASSPRRTGAYEQYF.